A single sample gave rise to the 20 T cell receptor beta chains below, sequenced in a study of blood T cell repertoires in COVID-19 (TCRdb year 2020). Library generation was performed with the immunoSEQ multiplex PCR assay. Drawn from immuneACCESS, this table holds only the in-frame rearrangements with V and J called that TCRdb kept. Clones are partly lost; checked studies trace under half to an unresolved V gene and leave the rest unexplained. For this sample the table gives almost 350,000 clones, of which 88% were detected only once. Just over 1% of the sample is in the top ten clones. Sample: PBMCs or T cells enriched from blood (not recorded which). The origin of the receptors is a woman aged 30 to 39 who had been exposed to COVID-19.

This clone was picked up a small number of times. The chain employs TRBV27 and TRBJ1-1; TRBD1 might be the D (6 bases). V dropped 7 bases and J dropped 1 base, with 13 bases sitting between them. CDR1 and CDR2 (germline): MNHEY, SMNVEV (reference sequence). The CDR3 is made up of 14 amino acids. CDR3 nucleotides: TGTGCCAGCAAAACCAACAGGGAGAACACTGAAGCTTTCTTT. Translated: CASKTNRENTEAFF.

The rearrangement joins TRBV7-3 to TRBJ2-5, with 12 bases lining up with TRBD2. In germline, CDR1 is SGHTA, CDR2 FQGTGA. This CDR3 spans 14 amino acids. Unmatched junction bases numbered 3, after V lost 5 bases and J lost 5 bases. The CDR3 protein is CASSTGLAGETQYF. The CDR3 DNA reads as TGTGCCAGCAGCACCGGACTAGCGGGGGAGACCCAGTACTTC.

The genes are TRBV7-9 and TRBJ1-1; TRBD1 aligns across 7 bases. The germline gives CDR1 SEHNR, CDR2 FQNEAQ (reference sequence). Trimming at V came to 5 bases and at J to 6 bases, leaving 3 bases not matched to a gene. The CDR3 spans 12 residues. CDR3 in amino acids: CASSRQGAEAFF. CDR3 in DNA: TGTGCCAGCAGCCGACAGGGAGCTGAAGCTTTCTTT.

This chain uses TRBV24-1 with TRBJ2-7; 10 positions agree with TRBD1. The CDR3 is 15 residues long. Trimming removed 3 bases from V and 7 bases from J; junction bases left unmatched: 8. Germline V gives CDR1 KGHDR, CDR2 SFDVKD. As DNA, the CDR3 is TGTGCCACCAGTGATGGGGACAGGGGCTTACGTGAGCAGTACTTC. This translates into CATSDGDRGLREQYF.

The chain has TRBV30 and TRBJ2-7; 7 nucleotides agree with TRBD1. Germline assignment: CDR1 GTSNPN and CDR2 SVGIG (reference sequence). CDR3 size: 15 residues. J gave up 0 bases and V 5 bases, and 10 bases lay outside the gene matches. The CDR3 nucleotides are TGTGCCTGGTCTACAGGGGCGCGTAGCTCCTACGAGCAGTACTTC. It translates to CAWSTGARSSYEQYF. The whole variable domain, filled in from reference TRBV30 and TRBJ2-7, reads SQTIHQWPATLVQPVGSPLSLECTVEGTSNPNLYWYRQAAGRGLQLLFYSVGIGQISSEVPQNLSASRPQDRQFILSSKKLLLSDSGFYLCAWSTGARSSYEQYFGPGTRLTVT.

V and J are TRBV4-1 and TRBJ2-3, with 11 bases that match TRBD2. This CDR3 is 16 amino acids long. Germline V lookup: CDR1 MGHRA, CDR2 YSYEKL. Unmatched junction bases numbered 4, after V lost 3 bases and J lost 2 bases. The CDR3, as DNA: TGCGCCAGCAGCCAGGGGGGACTAGCGGACACAGATACGCAGTATTTT. This sequence encodes CASSQGGLADTDTQYF.

The chain has TRBV5-1 and TRBJ2-3, with 14 bases fitting TRBD2. The CDR3 has 16 amino acids. Germline CDR1 is SGHRS and CDR2 is YFSETQ. V lost 3 bases, J lost 5 bases, and 5 bases stayed unmatched. The DNA of the CDR3 is TGCGCCAGCAGCTCGGGACTAGCGGGAGTTGTAGATACGCAGTATTTT. This codes for CASSSGLAGVVDTQYF.

The chain employs TRBV29-1 and TRBJ2-3; weak D call: TRBD2 (5 bases). The CDR3 is 13 amino acids. Germline V lookup: CDR1 SQVTM, CDR2 ANQGSEA. The V end lost 7 bases, the J end lost 1 base, and 12 bases lay between the germline ends. CDR3 residues: CSEGAVGTDTQYF. As DNA, the CDR3 is TGCAGCGAGGGAGCGGTAGGCACAGATACGCAGTATTTT.

V gene TRBV28 combines with J gene TRBJ1-1; the D is unclear. Trimming shortened V by 2 bases and J by 0 bases, and 10 bases separated the two germline ends. CDR1 MDHEN and CDR2 SYDVKM come from the germline V gene. The CDR3 contains 15 residues. The CDR3 region has the DNA TGTGCCAGCAGTTTAGGGCAGTTCTTGAACACTGAAGCTTTCTTT. Translation gives CASSLGQFLNTEAFF. Drawing the rest from reference TRBV28 and TRBJ1-1, the complete variable domain is DVKVTQSSRYLVKRTGEKVFLECVQDMDHENMFWYRQDPGLGLRLIYFSYDVKMKEKGDIPEGYSVSREKKERFSLILESASTNQTSMYLCASSLGQFLNTEAFFGQGTRLTVV.

Regarding this clone: At one boundary the junction diverges from the germline segment, which might be a read error. The V and J genes are TRBV19 and TRBJ1-3; TRBD1 aligns across 11 bases. CDR1 is LNHDA, CDR2 SQIVND, per germline (reference sequence). The CDR3 length is 16 residues. The CDR3 nucleotides are TGTGCAAGTACGGGACAGGGGGTTACTTCTGGAAACACCATATATTTT. The encoded protein is CASTGQGVTSGNTIYF.

CDR3: CSVEDLYPRDRGHTSRETQYF. CDR3 in DNA: TGCAGCGTTGAAGATCTCTACCCCCGGGACAGGGGGCATACGTCCCGGGAGACCCAGTACTTC. The genes are TRBV29-1 and TRBJ2-5; 12 nucleotides align to TRBD1. The V gene end was trimmed by 0 bases and the J gene end by 5 bases; junction bases not matched to a gene: 22. The germline V gene has CDR1 SQVTM and CDR2 ANQGSEA. This CDR3 region has 21 residues.

V gene TRBV7-9 combines with J gene TRBJ2-7; D gene ambiguous. Trimming removed 5 bases at V and 5 bases at J, with 16 bases between. There are 14 residues in the CDR3. CDR1 is SEHNR and CDR2 is FQNEAQ in the germline V gene (reference sequence). The CDR3 nucleotides read TGTGCCAGCAGCCCCCAGGCGAACACGGACGAGCAGTACTTC. This encodes CASSPQANTDEQYF.

This chain uses TRBV27 with TRBJ2-3; D ambiguous. Germline CDR1 is MNHEY and CDR2 is SMNVEV (reference sequence). The V end lost 6 bases, the J end lost 3 bases, and 10 bases lay between the germline ends. This CDR3 is built from 13 residues. The CDR3 region is CASRALGTDTQYF. The CDR3 DNA follows: TGTGCCAGCAGGGCCCTCGGGACAGATACGCAGTATTTT.

The CDR3, as DNA: TGTGCCAGCAGTGTCGTAGCGGGAGGAGGGGGCACCGGGGAGCTGTTTTTT. The encoded protein is CASSVVAGGGGTGELFF. The V call is TRBV2, the J call TRBJ2-2; 10 bases align to TRBD2. CDR1 is SNHLY and CDR2 is FYNNEI in the germline V gene. There are 17 residues in the CDR3. The junction had 9 bases not matched to a gene; V was cut back by 4 bases and J by 4 bases.

This clone was found once. This chain uses TRBV7-8 with TRBJ2-7; D might be TRBD1 (6 bases). Germline assignment: CDR1 SGHVS and CDR2 FQNEAQ. The CDR3 is made up of 15 amino acids. V was cut by 1 base and J by 0 bases, with 10 bases left in between. CDR3 sequence: CASSLVRGSSYEQYF. The CDR3 DNA is TGTGCCAGCAGCTTAGTTAGGGGGAGCTCCTACGAGCAGTACTTC.

The chain has TRBV25-1 and TRBJ1-2; 8 bases map to TRBD1. The V gene's germline CDR1 is MGHDK and CDR2 SYGVNS. The V gene end was trimmed by 6 bases and the J gene end by 8 bases; junction bases not matched to a gene: 11. The CDR3 is 14 amino acids. The CDR3 sequence is CASSDHGQGGGYTF. The CDR3 DNA is TGTGCCAGCAGCGACCATGGACAGGGAGGCGGCTACACCTTC.

This rearrangement joins TRBV7-3 to TRBJ2-1; tentative D call: TRBD2 (6 bases). CDR1 is SGHTA, CDR2 FQGTGA, per germline. This CDR3 comprises 14 residues. V dropped 5 bases and J dropped 8 bases, with 16 bases sitting between them. CDR3 sequence: CASSRTSSSDEQFF. The CDR3 region has the DNA TGTGCCAGCAGCCGTACGAGTTCTAGCGATGAGCAGTTCTTC.

In DNA, the CDR3 is TGTGCCACGTCCAAGACAGCAACTAATGAAAAACTGTTTTTT. This codes for CATSKTATNEKLFF. The V gene is TRBV7-2, the J gene TRBJ1-4; D is perhaps TRBD1 (5 bases). The CDR3 runs to 14 residues. With 10 bases removed from V and 0 bases from J, the gap between germline ends came to 12 bases. CDR1 SGHTA and CDR2 FQGNSA come from the germline V gene.

This clone turned up a few times. The chain employs TRBV2 and TRBJ2-7; 8 bases map to TRBD1. Germline CDR1 SNHLY, CDR2 FYNNEI. V was pared by 0 bases and J by 3 bases, with 4 bases of the junction left unmatched. The CDR3 has 15 residues. This chain's CDR3 is CASSEAWDRLYEQYF. CDR3 in DNA: TGTGCCAGCAGTGAAGCATGGGACAGGCTCTACGAGCAGTACTTC. The variable domain in full, with the rest retrieved from reference TRBV2 and TRBJ2-7, is EPEVTQTPSHQVTQMGQEVILRCVPISNHLYFYWYRQILGQKVEFLVSFYNNEISEKSEIFDDQFSVERPDGSNFTLKIRSTKLEDSAMYFCASSEAWDRLYEQYFGPGTRLTVT.

V gene TRBV29-1 combines with J gene TRBJ1-1, with a weak D call TRBD1 (5 bases). The CDR3 loop spans 13 amino acids. The germline gives CDR1 SQVTM, CDR2 ANQGSEA. V was shortened by 7 bases and J by 7 bases, with 19 bases between the two germline ends. The CDR3 bases are TGCAGCGCCCGGCAGGGAAACTCTCTTGAAGCTTTCTTT. Protein sequence: CSARQGNSLEAFF.